This TCR beta chain was recovered during a study of cytomegalovirus exposure and HLA in healthy donors. Whole-study results and caveats: DRB1 had the most TCR associations and HLA-C the fewest, a later analysis found, with rates varying by HLA locus.

This CDR3 contains 15 residues. Germline CDR1 is GTSNPN and CDR2 is SVGIG (reference sequence). The germline V and J ends were trimmed by 2 bases and 6 bases, with 16 bases remaining between them. The PCR made use of 60 Vbeta and 13 Jbeta primers. Libraries were prepared by immunoSEQ multiplex PCR; TCRdb keeps only in-frame clonotypes and omits some of them. The sample holds under 45,000 clones, approximately 80% seen once. Note on this clone: Its antigen is unknown.

The material sequenced was PBMCs. The chain recombines TRBV30 with TRBJ1-4, with D perhaps matching TRBD1 (5 bases). This TCR came from a male donor in good health and CMV-seronegative. The chain's CDR3 is CAWSWAGRDHEKLFF. The DNA for the CDR3 is TGTGCCTGGAGTTGGGCAGGGCGCGACCATGAAAAACTGTTTTTT.